This TCR beta chain was captured by sequencing in a study of blood T cell repertoires in COVID-19. Here immunoSEQ multiplex PCR was the method, and the copy in TCRdb shows in-frame clones only, minus some. This sample has more than 80,000 clones; 85% to 90% occur once, and the top ten carry approximately 1.5%. CDR1 SGHDN and CDR2 FVKESK come from the germline V gene. The CDR3 spans 15 residues. Trimming took off 4 bases at V and 3 bases at J, with 15 bases between the two ends. V and J are TRBV14 and TRBJ1-2; perhaps TRBD1 as D (5 bases). The receptor was isolated from a human donor with active COVID-19. The donor label of this sample is uncertain. The sample taken for sequencing was peripheral blood. CDR3 in amino acids: CASSLQVLGDYGYTF. For the CDR3, the DNA is TGTGCCAGCAGCCTACAGGTTCTCGGCGACTATGGCTACACCTTC.